A selection of T cell receptor beta chains follows, all from one sample in a study of shared clonotypes between healthy human individuals. Assay: immunoSEQ multiplex PCR; the TCRdb copy retains only in-frame clones and omits some. The repertoire holds around 1.6 million clones, nearly 99% seen once, with about 0.42% in the top ten. The specimen sequenced was naive CD4+ T cells sorted from blood. The receptor set was obtained from a man between 25 and 39 years old in good health. The CDR3 runs from the conserved cysteine through the conserved F or W. The D gene is left open where the match is weak. The size of a clone is reported for some rows only, either as once, few or many, or as a class for expanded clones.

J | D | size | V | DNA | CDR3
TRBJ2-1 | NA | NA | TRBV19 | TGTGCCAGTAGGGGCCCGAATACTAATGAGCAGTTCTTC | CASRGPNTNEQFF
TRBJ2-1 | TRBD2 | NA | TRBV19 | TGTGCCAGTAGTGAGAGAACTAGCGGGGGATTTTACAATGAGCAGTTCTTC | CASSERTSGGFYNEQFF
TRBJ1-5 | NA | NA | TRBV6-4 | TGTGCCAGCAGTGCGAACGGGGGAAGCAATCAGCCCCAGCATTTT | CASSANGGSNQPQHF
TRBJ2-7 | NA | NA | TRBV10-3 | TGTGCCATCAGTGTACAGGCCACCTACGAGCAGTACTTC | CAISVQATYEQYF
TRBJ2-2 | NA | NA | TRBV7-2 | TGTGCCAGCAGCTTAGTTCAGGGGCACACCGGGGAGCTGTTTTTT | CASSLVQGHTGELFF
TRBJ1-2 | NA | NA | TRBV7-9 | TGTGCCAGCAGCTTACCCGGGGTGAGGGGCTACACCTTC | CASSLPGVRGYTF
TRBJ2-1 | TRBD1 | NA | TRBV19 | TGTGCCAGTAGTGTTCGGGACAGTAGCTACAATGAGCAGTTCTTC | CASSVRDSSYNEQFF
TRBJ2-5 | TRBD2 | NA | TRBV7-9 | TGTGCCAGCAGCCAGGGGCTAGCGGGAGGAGAGACCCAGTACTTC | CASSQGLAGGETQYF
TRBJ2-7 | TRBD1 | NA | TRBV5-5 | TGTGCCAGCAGCATTGGGGGACAGGGTATTTACGAGCAGTACTTC | CASSIGGQGIYEQYF
TRBJ2-7 | TRBD1 | NA | TRBV18 | TGTGCCAGCTCCACAGGGGACGGCTACGAGCAGTACTTC | CASSTGDGYEQYF
TRBJ2-7 | NA | NA | TRBV5-1 | TGCGCCAGCAGCTTCAATCGCTACGAGCAGTACTTC | CASSFNRYEQYF
TRBJ2-3 | NA | few | TRBV18 | TGTGCCAGCTCAACTAGCACAGATACGCAGTATTTT | CASSTSTDTQYF
TRBJ2-1 | TRBD2 | NA | TRBV19 | TGTGCCAGTAGTGAGGCTAGCGGGAGGGGGGAGCAGTTCTTC | CASSEASGRGEQFF